This TCR beta chain stems from a study of cytomegalovirus exposure and HLA in healthy donors. Profiling relied on immunoSEQ multiplex PCR, and the TCRdb table lists in-frame clones only, not all of them. The sample yields about 130,000 clones, around nine tenths seen once. The CDR3 has 14 amino acids. CDR1 and CDR2 from the germline V gene are SQVTM and ANQGSEA. Losses at the gene ends were 2 bases for V and 8 bases for J; bases not matched to a gene: 8. The gene calls are TRBV29-1 and TRBJ1-2; 10 bases map to TRBD1. Material: PBMCs. This sequence was found in a man between 25 and 39 years old in good health and CMV-seronegative. The CDR3 coding sequence is TGCAGCGTTGAAAAGGACAGGGGGACGGGCGGCTACACCTTC. Translation gives CSVEKDRGTGGYTF. Together with reference TRBV29-1 and TRBJ1-2, the CDR3 gives the full variable domain: SAVISQKPSRDICQRGTSLTIQCQVDSQVTMMFWYRQQPGQSLTLIATANQGSEATYESGFVIDKFPISRPNLTFSTLTVSNMSPEDSSIYLCSVEKDRGTGGYTFGSGTRLTVV.